This passage covers 5 T cell receptor beta chains from one sample sequenced in a study of regulatory T cells in long-lasting Graves disease. The time point denotes: newly diagnosed GD, antithyroid drugs for less than 3 months. PBMC-extracted RNA yielded the TCR library. Through Arm-PCR of CDR3 regions and iRepertoire HTBI primers, TCR beta libraries were built. TCRdb reanalysed the multiplex PCR reads using MiXCR and keeps one entry per CDR3 protein. The repertoire consists of roughly 250,000 distinct CDR3 sequences, with 15% to 20% occurring once and the leading ten covering about 14%. The data were also submitted as part of a second study, on T cells in Graves' hyperthyroidism and ophthalmopathy.

The sequencing used peripheral blood mononuclear cells (PBMCs), collected at new diagnosis, from a patient treated with antithyroid drugs. The receptor source for this set is a woman younger than 45 with Graves disease.

This clonotype appeared many times. The V call is TRBV2, the J call TRBJ1-2; weak D call: TRBD1 (5 bases). The CDR3 totals 17 residues. With 8 bases removed from V and 3 bases from J, the gap between germline ends came to 25 bases. Germline assignment: CDR1 SNHLY and CDR2 FYNNEI. CDR3 in amino acids: CASGIADSRSSYYGYTF. CDR3 bases: TGTGCCAGCGGGATCGCCGACAGTCGATCCAGTTACTATGGCTACACCTTC.

This clonotype occurred many times. This sequence joins TRBV7-8 and TRBJ1-2; D is unclear. V lost 0 bases, J lost 0 bases, and 5 bases lay in between. The CDR3 is made up of 14 amino acids. Germline V lookup: CDR1 SGHVS, CDR2 FQNEAQ. CDR3 coding DNA: TGTGCCAGCAGCTTAGCCGTGGCTAACTATGGCTACACCTTC. Translation: CASSLAVANYGYTF. Full variable domain (missing parts from reference TRBV7-8 and TRBJ1-2): GAGVSQSPRYKVAKRGQDVALRCDPISGHVSLFWYQQALGQGPEFLTYFQNEAQLDKSGLPSDRFFAERPEGSVSTLKIQRTQQEDSAVYLCASSLAVANYGYTFGSGTRLTVV.

This clonotype was recorded at least ten times. The rearrangement links TRBV7-2 to TRBJ1-6; 11 positions match TRBD1. Unmatched junction bases numbered 5, after V lost 1 base and J lost 9 bases. This CDR3 is 16 amino acids long. Germline V CDR1 and CDR2: SGHTA, FQGNSA. DNA of the CDR3: TGTGCCAGCAGCTTAGGGCGTGGGACAGGGGGTTCACCCCTCCACTTT. Translating gives CASSLGRGTGGSPLHF.

This clonotype was detected ten times or more. V and J are TRBV7-2 and TRBJ2-7; 10 nucleotides match TRBD1. After removal of 5 bases from V and 3 bases from J, the junction contained 10 bases not matched to a gene. This CDR3 is 16 amino acids long. Germline V CDR1 and CDR2: SGHTA, FQGNSA. The CDR3 nucleotides are TGTGCCAGCAGCAGATCCGGGACAGGGGTCAACTACGAGCAGTACTTC. Its protein product is CASSRSGTGVNYEQYF.

This clonotype was seen at least ten times. The chain couples TRBV18 to TRBJ1-1; D not resolved. This CDR3 has 13 residues. CDR1 and CDR2 from the germline V gene are KGHSH and LQKENI. The germline V and J ends were trimmed by 2 bases and 5 bases, with 9 bases remaining between them. The CDR3 sequence: CASSPTPGTEAFF. CDR3 nucleotide sequence: TGTGCCAGCTCACCAACACCGGGGACTGAAGCTTTCTTT.